These 19 T cell receptor beta chains were sequenced from one sample in a study of blood T cell repertoires in COVID-19. The repertoire was sequenced with immunoSEQ multiplex PCR; TCRdb's copy has only in-frame clones and lacks some. The profile shows a few hundred thousand clones, 86% of them singletons. Sequencing was carried out using peripheral blood. The receptors were gathered from a man aged 80 or over with acute or convalescent COVID-19.

The chain employs TRBV28 and TRBJ2-1; tentative D call: TRBD2 (5 bases). Trimming removed 8 bases from V and 9 bases from J, with 14 bases in between. The CDR3 is 12 amino acids. The V gene's germline CDR1 is MDHEN and CDR2 SYDVKM. CDR3 DNA: TGTGCCAGCGTCGATCAGGAGGCTGAGCAGTTCTTC. Its protein is CASVDQEAEQFF.

The genes are TRBV6-2 or TRBV6-3 and TRBJ2-1; 12 positions agree with TRBD1. The CDR3 consists of 15 residues. CDR1 is MNHEY, CDR2 SVGEGT, per germline. V dropped 2 bases and J dropped 8; count of bases not matched to a gene: 4. CDR3 region: CASSYMGTGGYEQFF. CDR3 bases: TGTGCCAGCAGTTACATGGGGACAGGGGGCTATGAGCAGTTCTTC.

V usage is TRBV18 and J usage is TRBJ2-2; 11 bases align to TRBD1. The CDR3 length is 15 residues. The junction had 0 bases not matched to a gene; V was cut back by 2 bases and J by 4 bases. From germline, CDR1 is KGHSH and CDR2 LQKENI. CDR3 coding DNA: TGTGCCAGCTCACCAGGGACAGGGGGCACCGGGGAGCTGTTTTTT. Its translation is CASSPGTGGTGELFF.

The chain links TRBV5-1 to TRBJ1-4; 7 nucleotides match TRBD1. V was pared by 4 bases and J by 5 bases, with 8 bases of the junction left unmatched. CDR1 is SGHRS, CDR2 YFSETQ, per germline. The CDR3 is 15 residues long. The CDR3 DNA reads as TGCGCCAGCAGCCCGTCCGGGACAGAAAATGAAAAACTGTTTTTT. Residues: CASSPSGTENEKLFF. The full variable domain, in which reference TRBV5-1 and TRBJ1-4 provide the parts outside the CDR3, is KAGVTQTPRYLIKTRGQQVTLSCSPISGHRSVSWYQQTPGQGLQFLFEYFSETQRNKGNFPGRFSGRQFSNSRSEMNVSTLELGDSALYLCASSPSGTENEKLFFGSGTQLSVL.

The chain carries TRBV7-2 and TRBJ2-1, with D tentatively TRBD1 (5 bases). Between the trimmed V and J ends, which lost 1 base and 9 bases, there was a span of 16 bases. This CDR3 has 15 amino acids. In germline, CDR1 is SGHTA, CDR2 FQGNSA. CDR3 residues: CASSLGGATRGEQFF. CDR3 nucleotide sequence: TGTGCCAGCAGCTTAGGGGGCGCGACGAGAGGTGAGCAGTTCTTC.

V and J are TRBV7-2 and TRBJ1-1; D ambiguous. V lost 5 bases to trimming and J lost 5 bases, with 9 bases between them. Germline assignment: CDR1 SGHTA and CDR2 FQGNSA. The CDR3 has 12 residues. The CDR3 here is CASSRSWTEAFF. The CDR3 DNA sequence: TGTGCCAGCAGCCGGTCGTGGACTGAAGCTTTCTTT.

Here the CDR3 reads CASSLAGQGDSPLHF. Written as DNA, the CDR3 is TGCGCCAGCAGCTTGGCGGGACAGGGGGATTCACCCCTCCACTTT. This rearrangement joins TRBV5-1 to TRBJ1-6; TRBD1 agrees at 11 bases. V shed 0 bases, J shed 8 bases, and the junction held 1 base outside the gene matches. The germline CDR1 and CDR2 sequences are SGHRS and YFSETQ. The CDR3 contains 15 residues.

V usage is TRBV15 and J usage is TRBJ2-3, with D perhaps matching TRBD2 (5 bases). This CDR3 has 14 amino acids. The V end lost 8 bases, the J end lost 4 bases, and 16 bases lay between the germline ends. Germline V CDR1 and CDR2: LNHNV, YYDKDF (reference sequence). The chain's CDR3 is CATAPQRRPDTQYF. In DNA form, the CDR3 reads TGTGCCACCGCTCCCCAGCGGAGACCAGATACGCAGTATTTT.

The V gene is TRBV29-1, the J gene TRBJ1-1; TRBD1 agrees at 7 bases. The CDR3 covers 15 residues. V shed 5 bases and J 3 bases; nucleotides not matched to a gene: 12. Germline lookup yields CDR1 SQVTM and CDR2 ANQGSEA. The CDR3 region is CSVPTGVNFDTEAFF. In nucleotides, the CDR3 is TGCAGCGTTCCCACAGGGGTTAACTTTGACACTGAAGCTTTCTTT.

This clone has a handful of counts. The rearrangement links TRBV10-3 to TRBJ1-2; D is undetermined. The CDR3 totals 16 residues. V shed 0 bases and J shed 7 bases, with 18 bases lying between them. Germline V gene sequence: CDR1 ENHRY, CDR2 SYGVKD. The CDR3 DNA follows: TGTGCCATCAGTGAGTCGACTCTTGGTCGGGGAAGTGGCTACACCTTC. This encodes CAISESTLGRGSGYTF.

This clone was counted once. V and J are TRBV5-8 and TRBJ2-1; 7 nucleotides line up with TRBD2. Germline V gene sequence: CDR1 SGHTS, CDR2 YDEGEE. The CDR3 is made up of 15 amino acids. V was clipped by 1 base and J by 3 bases; unmatched bases: 4. CDR3 residues: CASSLQRGIYNEQFF. In DNA, the CDR3 is TGTGCCAGCAGCTTGCAGCGGGGAATCTACAATGAGCAGTTCTTC.

The chain has TRBV3-1 (or the pseudogene TRBV3-2) and TRBJ2-1; possible D gene TRBD2, 6 bases. Trimming left V 6 bases short and J 5 bases short, with 14 bases between. The CDR3 runs 14 residues. Germline CDR1 LGHDT, CDR2 YNNKEL (reference sequence). The CDR3 loop reads CASRDPGLNNEQFF. Here the CDR3 DNA reads TGTGCCAGCAGAGACCCGGGACTTAACAATGAGCAGTTCTTC.

The chain employs TRBV19 and TRBJ2-2; TRBD2 agrees at 8 bases. After removal of 7 bases from V and 4 bases from J, the junction contained 5 bases not matched to a gene. Germline lookup yields CDR1 LNHDA and CDR2 SQIVND (reference sequence). The length of the CDR3 is 14 residues. CDR3 sequence (DNA): TGTGCCAGTAAGTTGGCGGGAGGCACCGGGGAGCTGTTTTTT. Translation gives CASKLAGGTGELFF.

The sample holds a few counts of this clone. J is TRBJ2-7 and V is TRBV11-2, with 7 bases aligning to TRBD1. The trim removed 5 bases at V and 2 bases at J, leaving 6 bases unmatched. CDR1 and CDR2 from the germline V gene are SGHAT and FQNNGV. The CDR3 loop spans 14 amino acids. CDR3 nucleotides: TGTGCCAGCAGCCCGCCAGGACAGGCCTACGAGCAGTACTTC. This gives the protein CASSPPGQAYEQYF.

This clone was seen a few times. The chain uses TRBV3-1 (or the pseudogene TRBV3-2) and TRBJ2-1; 7 nucleotides align to TRBD1. This CDR3 contains 14 residues. Germline trimming cut 4 bases from V and 9 bases from J; bases unmatched to any gene: 9. The V gene's germline CDR1 is LGHDT and CDR2 YNNKEL (reference sequence). The CDR3 sequence is CASSRGGFEGEQFF. Written as DNA, the CDR3 is TGTGCCAGCAGCCGAGGGGGCTTCGAGGGTGAGCAGTTCTTC.

This sequence joins TRBV5-4 and TRBJ1-4; unclear D gene. The CDR3 has 13 amino acids. Germline-derived CDR1 and CDR2 are SGHNT and YYREEE (reference sequence). V was pared by 1 base and J by 7 bases, with 8 bases between. CDR3 nucleotide sequence: TGTGCCAGCAGCTTGACGGGTGCTGAAAAACTGTTTTTT. Translating it yields CASSLTGAEKLFF.

The CDR3 region is CASSWGGTLTQETQYF. In DNA, the CDR3 is TGTGCCAGCAGCTGGGGGGGGACATTGACCCAAGAGACCCAGTACTTC. This chain links TRBV7-2 with TRBJ2-5; D perhaps matches TRBD2 (7 bases). CDR1 is SGHTA, CDR2 FQGNSA, per germline. V dropped 4 bases and J dropped 1 base, with 16 bases sitting between them. The CDR3 length is 16 residues. Together with reference TRBV7-2 and TRBJ2-5, the CDR3 gives the full variable domain: GAGVSQSPSNKVTEKGKDVELRCDPISGHTALYWYRQSLGQGLEFLIYFQGNSAPDKSGLPSDRFSAERTGGSVSTLTIQRTQQEDSAVYLCASSWGGTLTQETQYFGPGTRLLVL.

V is TRBV9 and J is TRBJ2-1; no definite D call. CDR3 length equals 13 residues. V lost 0 bases and J lost 9, with 10 bases in between. Germline V lookup: CDR1 SGDLS, CDR2 YYNGEE. CDR3 coding DNA: TGTGCCAGCAGCGTAGTAGAGCGTAGTGAGCAGTTCTTC. It yields the protein CASSVVERSEQFF.

This clone has more than one count but fewer than ten. J is TRBJ2-3 and V is TRBV6-2 or TRBV6-3, with D tentatively TRBD2 (5 bases). V was pared by 5 bases and J by 4 bases, with 13 bases between. CDR1 is MNHEY, CDR2 SVGEGT, per germline. The CDR3 has 14 residues. The CDR3 sequence is CASSGPGSPDTQYF. The CDR3 bases are TGTGCCAGCAGTGGACCGGGGAGCCCAGATACGCAGTATTTT.